This TCR beta chain stems from a study of blood T cell repertoires in COVID-19 (dated by TCRdb to about 2020). For the wider study: Collaborator samples came from the United States, Italy and Spain and covered acute and convalescent phases of COVID-19. The material from the prospective study consisted of cDNA or gDNA derived from T cells, B-cell-depleted T cells, or PBMCs. Subjects who had been exposed to COVID-19, were actively infected with it, or had recovered from it provided the deeply sampled blood TCRbeta repertoires that made up the dataset. The repertoires were released in a freely available public database meant as a resource for research on the immune response to SARS-CoV-2. The samples were drawn from the first 160 participants of the ongoing ImmuneRACE study and from some 1,300 subjects provided by 6 global collaborators. A de-identified subject ID, COVID-19 status, age in years and sex were almost always included in the sample metadata. Where HLA class I and class II types were available, the types were taken from metadata supplied by the sample provider, not from assay-based typing.

The CDR3 numbers 14 residues from cysteine through phenylalanine. Of all the DNA, just the CDR3 is kept, 42 bases in frame from base 1. V sheds 3 bases and J sheds 5 bases, leaving 12 bases between their ends. From the germline V gene, CDR1 is SGHRS and CDR2 is YFSETQ. Paper-wide results and their limitations: The amount of clinical and demographic metadata varied by source and participant and was provided uncurated.

The collaborating institutions used their own protocols to collect whole blood in K2EDTA tubes. For TCRbeta analysis, collaborators shipped samples as frozen whole blood, isolated PBMCs, or DNA extracted from either of those sample types. On this clone itself: The target of this receptor is not known. No base quality information exists; no much larger clone differs at one position.

The immunoSEQ Assay, a bias-controlled multiplex PCR, was used to amplify TCRbeta CDR3 regions from genomic DNA. On the authors' methods: The number of nucleated cells in each sample was estimated from the amplification of reference gene primers within the assay. To quantify the absolute abundance of each unique TCRbeta CDR3 rearrangement, sequence reads were collapsed and filtered. For each sample, productive Simpson clonality was calculated by taking the square root of Simpson's diversity index across productive rearrangements. The table comes from immuneACCESS by way of TCRdb, which keeps in-frame sequences with V and J called. Part of the clones is missing from these tables; in studies checked, under half for an unresolved V gene and the rest for unknown reasons. Clonal size and the V and J genes are those of that table, whereas D and trimming came from the DNA. In all, the sample holds over 75,000 clones, and 89% of those were seen once. About 5% of the sample lies in the top ten.

This sequence uses TRBV5-1 and TRBJ2-1, and TRBD1 may be the D gene, going by 6 matching bases. Input material: peripheral blood. The clonotype comes from a woman older than 75 with active COVID-19. The CDR3 protein sequence reads: CASSSPTGNNEQFF. The nucleotides are TGCGCCAGCAGCTCCCCGACAGGAAACAATGAGCAGTTCTTC.